The clone carrying this TCR beta chain has just a few counts. The antigen is unknown. The sample comes from a study of graft-versus-host responses after intestinal transplantation. Overall study context: Every recipient had anti-thymocyte globulin induction and roughly three years of tacrolimus plus steroids. Study-level findings and limits: After transplant, early declines in HvG clones were associated with peak levels of circulating GvH clones. Patients with graft-donor T cell macrochimerism had high graft-versus-host to host-versus-graft clonal ratios in allografts.

The germline V gene has CDR1 SGHNT and CDR2 YYREEE (reference sequence). The CDR3 has 14 amino acids. V was trimmed by 0 bases and J by 5 bases, leaving 12 bases between them. Clones were read by immunoSEQ multiplex PCR, and TCRdb kept only the in-frame ones, dropping some. The profile shows approximately 93,000 clones, just under 95% of them singletons. This specimen consisted of unstimulated CD8+ T cells sorted from spleen or lymph node cells, obtained before transplant. The rearrangement joins TRBV5-4 to TRBJ2-7; TRBD2 is a possible D gene (6 bases). The sequence was obtained from a human donor who was the organ donor for an intestinal transplant. CDR3 protein: CASSLVQGGDEQYF. In DNA, the CDR3 is TGTGCCAGCAGCTTGGTTCAGGGAGGCGACGAGCAGTACTTC.